The 20 T cell receptor beta chains in this list originate from one sample, sequenced in a study of blood T cells in healthy people across ages. Together with a sample-barcoded 5' primer, a J-beta primer mix was included in a second PCR lasting roughly 6 to 12 cycles. TCRdb recomputed calls from the 5' RACE reads with MiXCR, one row per CDR3 protein. This sample has about 1.1 million distinct CDR3 sequences, with about two fifths found just once. Sequenced material: blood. These receptors were obtained from a young man in good health.

DNA of the CDR3: TGCAGTGCTAGAGAGGTTCCCGAGCAGTACTTC. Protein product: CSAREVPEQYF. The chain uses TRBV20-1 and TRBJ2-7; D gene uncertain. The germline V and J ends were trimmed by 0 bases and 6 bases, with 6 bases remaining between them. CDR3 size: 11 residues. Germline V gene lookup returns CDR1 DFQATT and CDR2 SNEGSKA (reference sequence).

Details on this clonotype: A much bigger clone sits one base away, suggesting this may be a read error. The chain links TRBV29-1 to TRBJ2-7; a weak D match, TRBD1 (6 bases). Germline CDR1 reads SQVTM; CDR2 reads ANQGSEA. The CDR3 sequence is 14 residues long. V dropped 6 bases and J dropped 7 bases, with 22 bases sitting between them. Here the CDR3 DNA reads TGCAGCGTCCTAGAGGCAGGGGTTGACAATGAGCAGTACTTC. Its translation is CSVLEAGVDNEQYF.

This clonotype was counted only a few times. The CDR3, as DNA: TGTGCCAGCAGCTTGGCCGGGACTCCTAAGCAGTTCTTC. Its protein product is CASSLAGTPKQFF. The chain combines TRBV5-4 with TRBJ2-1; TRBD2 is a possible D gene (6 bases). Germline values: CDR1 SGHNT, CDR2 YYREEE (reference sequence). There are 13 residues in the CDR3. V dropped 0 bases and J dropped 11 bases, with 12 bases sitting between them.

The V and J genes are TRBV6-6 and TRBJ2-7; possibly TRBD2 for D (6 bases). The CDR3 spans 15 residues. V was shortened by 0 bases and J by 7 bases, with 16 bases between the two germline ends. CDR1 and CDR2 from the germline V gene are MNHNY and SVGAGI (reference sequence). The CDR3 DNA reads TGTGCCAGCAGTTACTCGCCTAGCGAGAACAATGAGCAGTACTTC. Protein product: CASSYSPSENNEQYF.

The chain uses TRBV4-1 and TRBJ1-2; weak D call: TRBD1 (5 bases). Trimming left V 1 base short and J 1 base short, with 13 bases between. CDR3 size: 16 residues. The V gene's germline CDR1 is MGHRA and CDR2 YSYEKL. The CDR3 reads CASSQVPGGFNYGYTF. CDR3 in DNA: TGCGCCAGCAGCCAAGTTCCGGGGGGATTTAACTATGGCTACACCTTC.

In regard to this clonotype: Relative to the germline gene, one junction end is altered; a read error may explain this. J is TRBJ1-1 and V is TRBV7-9; perhaps TRBD1 as D (6 bases). Germline CDR1 and CDR2: SEHNR and FQNEAQ (reference sequence). This CDR3 comprises 12 residues. CDR3: CAGSLIQGYSFF. The CDR3 DNA reads as TGTGCCGGCAGCTTAATACAGGGATATTCTTTCTTT.

The rearrangement links TRBV7-2 to TRBJ2-7; D unresolved. The germline CDR1 and CDR2 sequences are SGHTA and FQGNSA. Trimming removed 3 bases from V and 4 bases from J, with 10 bases in between. The CDR3 contains 13 residues. In nucleotides, the CDR3 is TGTGCCAGCAGCTTCGACGACAAATACGAGCAGTACTTC. Translation: CASSFDDKYEQYF.

This clonotype has a count of ten or more. The chain employs TRBV4-2 and TRBJ2-3; 9 bases fit TRBD2. The V and J ends lost 0 bases and 4 bases, in that order; junction bases with no gene match: 11. Germline assignment: CDR1 LGHNA and CDR2 YNFKEQ. This CDR3 has 18 amino acids. This CDR3 is CASSQDVSGLASPDTQYF. CDR3 sequence (DNA): TGTGCCAGCAGCCAAGATGTTTCGGGACTAGCTAGTCCAGATACGCAGTATTTT.

This clonotype came up a few times. The J gene is TRBJ2-5, the V gene TRBV3-1; 10 positions match TRBD2. Germline V gene data show CDR1 as LGHDT and CDR2 as YNNKEL (reference sequence). Trimming took 5 bases from V and 1 from J; bases not matched to a gene: 7. The CDR3 consists of 16 residues. The CDR3 spells CASSGPRLAGQETQYF. Written as DNA, the CDR3 is TGTGCCAGCAGCGGTCCGAGACTAGCGGGCCAAGAGACCCAGTACTTC.

The chain carries TRBV6-1 and TRBJ1-5; TRBD1 matches at 9 bases. This CDR3 is built from 16 residues. V lost 4 bases to trimming and J lost 0 bases; unmatched junction nucleotides: 4. The germline CDR1 and CDR2 sequences are MNHNS and SASEGT. CDR3 region: CASSAGTGHSNQPQHF. CDR3 in DNA: TGTGCCAGCAGTGCCGGGACAGGGCATAGCAATCAGCCCCAGCATTTT.

The table lists this clonotype with a few counts. This rearrangement joins TRBV29-1 to TRBJ2-7; D perhaps matches TRBD1 (6 bases). V was clipped by 8 bases and J by 12 bases, with 23 bases between them. The CDR3 is 12 amino acids. From germline, CDR1 is SQVTM and CDR2 ANQGSEA. The CDR3 region is CSCGSDSAVGYF. The CDR3 bases are TGCAGCTGTGGGTCGGACAGTGCCGTTGGGTACTTC.

This chain joins TRBV28 and TRBJ2-7; a weak D match, TRBD2 (5 bases). V was pared by 1 base and J by 4 bases, with 23 bases between. Germline V gene lookup returns CDR1 MDHEN and CDR2 SYDVKM. The CDR3 spans 18 residues. CDR3 loop: CASSLYAEVRGPIYEQYF. In nucleotides, the CDR3 is TGTGCCAGCAGTTTATATGCCGAGGTTCGGGGTCCAATTTACGAGCAGTACTTC.

A word on this clonotype: Its ends do not fully match the called genes, so a read error is possible. The J gene is TRBJ1-2, the V gene TRBV29-1; 9 bases are shared with TRBD1. Germline CDR1 reads SQVTM; CDR2 reads ANQGSEA. This CDR3 spans 13 amino acids. The CDR3 bases are TGCAGCGTTATCGGGACAGGGTACTATGGCTGCACCTTC. Its protein product is CSVIGTGYYGCTF.

This clonotype was seen a few times. J is TRBJ2-1 and V is TRBV20-1, with 11 positions matching TRBD2. From germline, CDR1 is DFQATT and CDR2 SNEGSKA (reference sequence). The CDR3 sequence is 14 residues long. The J segment lost 7 bases and the V segment lost 6 bases, leaving 8 bases of the junction unmatched. The CDR3 spells CSAPGTSGLNEQFF. CDR3 nucleotides: TGCAGTGCGCCAGGGACTAGCGGTTTAAATGAGCAGTTCTTC.

The chain has TRBV29-1 and TRBJ2-5, with 10 positions matching TRBD2. J gave up 11 bases and V 4 bases, and 10 bases lay outside the gene matches. The CDR3 totals 13 residues. Per the germline V gene, CDR1 is SQVTM and CDR2 is ANQGSEA. CDR3 in DNA: TGCAGCGTTGCCCCTAGCGGGGGTAGTGAGCAGTACTTC. Protein sequence: CSVAPSGGSEQYF.

There are a few counts of this clonotype. This chain uses TRBV10-3 with TRBJ1-1, with 8 bases matching TRBD1. With V trimmed by 3 bases and J by 7 bases, 13 bases remained unmatched. This CDR3 contains 16 residues. Looked up from germline, CDR1 is ENHRY and CDR2 is SYGVKD. This CDR3 reads CAISDSAGGDPGEAFF. The CDR3 region has the DNA TGTGCCATCAGTGACTCGGCAGGGGGCGATCCGGGTGAAGCTTTCTTT.

This chain joins TRBV6-2 or TRBV6-3 and TRBJ2-1; 7 bases map to TRBD2. V was clipped by 4 bases and J by 0 bases; unmatched bases: 3. The CDR3 extends over 15 amino acids. Germline V gene sequence: CDR1 MNHEY, CDR2 SVGEGT. Here the CDR3 DNA reads TGTGCCAGCAGTTGGGGGGGGGGCTCCTACAATGAGCAGTTCTTC. As protein: CASSWGGGSYNEQFF.

This clonotype was detected only a few times. This rearrangement joins TRBV2 to TRBJ1-6; D is unresolved. Trimming took 6 bases from V and 0 from J, leaving 15 bases between them. This CDR3 region has 17 residues. Germline-derived CDR1 and CDR2 are SNHLY and FYNNEI. The CDR3 DNA sequence: TGTGCCAGCAGGGACGCAAACAGAGACTCCTATAATTCACCCCTCCACTTT. It yields the protein CASRDANRDSYNSPLHF.

V is TRBV6-5 and J is TRBJ1-1; tentatively, D is TRBD1 (6 bases). The V gene lost 7 bases and the J gene lost 1 base, with 16 bases spanning the gap. The CDR3 totals 15 residues. The germline V gene has CDR1 MNHEY and CDR2 SVGAGI. CDR3 bases: TGTGCCAGCATGTTTGGGGGGCTCCCGAACACTGAAGCTTTCTTT. Translation: CASMFGGLPNTEAFF.

This clonotype was picked up many times. CDR3 amino acids: CASSFYQETQYF. CDR3 sequence (DNA): TGTGCCAGCAGCTTTTACCAAGAGACCCAGTACTTC. This chain links TRBV7-2 with TRBJ2-5; D not resolved. CDR1 and CDR2 (germline): SGHTA, FQGNSA. V shed 3 bases and J shed 0 bases, with 2 bases lying between them. CDR3 size: 12 residues.